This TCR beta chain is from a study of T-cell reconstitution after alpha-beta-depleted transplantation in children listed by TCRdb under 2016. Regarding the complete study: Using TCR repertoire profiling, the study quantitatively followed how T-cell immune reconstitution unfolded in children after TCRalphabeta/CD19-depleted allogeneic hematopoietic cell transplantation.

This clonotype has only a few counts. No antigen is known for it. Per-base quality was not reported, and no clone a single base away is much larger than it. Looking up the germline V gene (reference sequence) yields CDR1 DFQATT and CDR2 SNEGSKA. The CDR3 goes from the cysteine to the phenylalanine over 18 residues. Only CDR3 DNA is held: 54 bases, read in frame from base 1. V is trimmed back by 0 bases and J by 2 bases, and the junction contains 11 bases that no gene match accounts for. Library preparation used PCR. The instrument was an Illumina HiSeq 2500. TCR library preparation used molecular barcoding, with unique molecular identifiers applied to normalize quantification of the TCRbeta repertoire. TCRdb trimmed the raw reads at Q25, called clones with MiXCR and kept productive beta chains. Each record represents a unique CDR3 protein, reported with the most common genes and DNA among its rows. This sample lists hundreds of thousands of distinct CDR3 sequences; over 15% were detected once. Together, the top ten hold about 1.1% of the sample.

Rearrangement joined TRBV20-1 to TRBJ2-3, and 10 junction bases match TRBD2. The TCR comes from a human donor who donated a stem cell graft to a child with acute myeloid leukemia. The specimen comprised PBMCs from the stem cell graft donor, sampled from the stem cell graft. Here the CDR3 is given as CSARDRRTSGAPTDTQYF. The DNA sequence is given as TGCAGTGCTAGAGATCGGCGGACTAGCGGAGCCCCCACAGATACGCAGTATTTT.